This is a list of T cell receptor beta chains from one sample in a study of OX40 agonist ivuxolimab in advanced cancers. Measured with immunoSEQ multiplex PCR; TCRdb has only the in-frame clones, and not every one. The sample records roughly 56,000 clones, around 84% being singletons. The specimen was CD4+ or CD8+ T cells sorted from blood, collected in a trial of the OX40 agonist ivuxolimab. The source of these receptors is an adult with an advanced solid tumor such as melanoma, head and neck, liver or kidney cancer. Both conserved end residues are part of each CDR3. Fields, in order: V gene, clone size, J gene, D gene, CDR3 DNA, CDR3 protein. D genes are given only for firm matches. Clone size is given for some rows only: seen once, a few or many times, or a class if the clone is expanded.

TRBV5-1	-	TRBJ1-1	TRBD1	TGCGCCAGCAGCTCCCAGGGGGTATTCATGAACACTGAAGCTTTCTTT	CASSSQGVFMNTEAFF
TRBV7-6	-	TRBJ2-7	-	TGTGCCAGCAGCTTAGGCAGAGGAGTGTTCTACGAGCAGTACTTC	CASSLGRGVFYEQYF
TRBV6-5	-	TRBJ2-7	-	TGTGCCAGCAGTTTCCAGGCCTCCTACGAGCAGTACTTC	CASSFQASYEQYF
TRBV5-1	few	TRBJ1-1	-	TGCGCCAGCAGCGACCGGACGGAGAACACTGAAGCTTTCTTT	CASSDRTENTEAFF
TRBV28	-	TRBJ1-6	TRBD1	TGTGCCAGCAGAAAACAGGGGTGGAATTCACCCCTCCACTTT	CASRKQGWNSPLHF
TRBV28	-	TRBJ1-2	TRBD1	TGTGCCAGCAGCCCCGGGGACAGATCTCTTGATGGCTACACCTTC	CASSPGDRSLDGYTF
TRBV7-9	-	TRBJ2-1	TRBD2	TGTGCCAGCAGCCGTGGACTAGCGGGAGAATTCTTC	CASSRGLAGEFF
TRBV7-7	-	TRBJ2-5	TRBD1	TGTGCTAGCAGCCCCACTCGACAGGGTGGAGGCCAAGAGACCCAGTACTTC	CASSPTRQGGGQETQYF
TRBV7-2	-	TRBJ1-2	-	TGTGCCAGCAGCCCCGGCCCCGTAAGTGGCTACACCTTC	CASSPGPVSGYTF
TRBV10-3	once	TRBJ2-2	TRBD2	TGTGCCGCCGCCGGGGGGGGGAAGGACACCGGGGAGCTGTTTTTT	CAAAGGGKDTGELFF
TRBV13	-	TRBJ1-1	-	TGTGCCAGCAGCTTAGTAGGGGGGAGCGTGAACACTGAAGCTTTCTTT	CASSLVGGSVNTEAFF
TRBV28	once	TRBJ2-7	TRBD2	TGTGCCAGCGCCTCCTGGACTAGCGGGAGTTACGAGCAGTACTTC	CASASWTSGSYEQYF
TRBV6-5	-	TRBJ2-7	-	TGTGCCAGCAGTCCCGGGACACATAGCAACTACGAGCAGTACTTC	CASSPGTHSNYEQYF
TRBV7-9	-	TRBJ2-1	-	TGTGCCAGCAGCTTAAACCTCGGAGGGGCTGCTCGGGAGCAGTTCTTC	CASSLNLGGAAREQFF
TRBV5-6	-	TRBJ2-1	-	TGTGCCAGCAGCTCGACTACCTCCTACAATGAGCAGTTCTTC	CASSSTTSYNEQFF
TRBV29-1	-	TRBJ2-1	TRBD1	TGCAGCGTTGGGACAGGGGGCGAGCAGTTCTTC	CSVGTGGEQFF
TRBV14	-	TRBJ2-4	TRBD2	TGTGCCAGCAGCCCCCGAGCGGGGGAGTCGGCCATTCAGTACTTC	CASSPRAGESAIQYF
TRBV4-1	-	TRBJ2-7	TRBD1	TGCGCCAGCAGCCGACCAGGGGGCGAGCAGTACTTC	CASSRPGGEQYF
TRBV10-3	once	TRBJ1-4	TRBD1	TGTGCCATCAGTGAGTCCGGACAGGGGGCAGATGAAAAACTGTTTTTT	CAISESGQGADEKLFF
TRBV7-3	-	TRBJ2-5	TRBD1	TGTGCCAGCAGCTTAGACAGGGGGGCTGAGACCCAGTACTTC	CASSLDRGAETQYF
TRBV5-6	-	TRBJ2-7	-	TGTGCCAGCAGCCAAGAGTATCACCGACAGGTTCAAGGGTGGGAGCAGTACTTC	CASSQEYHRQVQGWEQYF
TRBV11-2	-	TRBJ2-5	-	TGTGCCAGCAGCTTAGATCAAGAGACCCAGTACTTC	CASSLDQETQYF